This paragraph reports one TCR beta chain. TCRdb's table, derived via immunoSEQ multiplex PCR, lists solely in-frame clones and lacks some. The table lists about 280,000 clones, less than 90% of them singletons. This specimen belongs to a study of blood T cell repertoires in COVID-19. The TCR was taken from a woman in her 70s with COVID-19, enrolled during active disease. The sequenced sample consisted of peripheral blood.

The DNA for the CDR3 is TGTGCCAGCCTGGGGGGAAACGCCGGGGAGCTGTTTTTT. It specifies CASLGGNAGELFF. V gene TRBV28 combines with J gene TRBJ2-2, with D possibly being TRBD2 (6 bases). V dropped 8 bases and J dropped 6 bases, with 13 bases sitting between them. CDR3 length equals 13 residues. Germline CDR1 and CDR2: MDHEN and SYDVKM.